This T cell receptor beta chain came from a study of Ad26.COV2.S vaccination and SARS-CoV-2 variants. V was pared by 0 bases and J by 1 base, with 13 bases of the junction left unmatched. Germline V gene sequence: CDR1 SGHNT, CDR2 YYREEE (reference sequence). CDR3 length: 20 amino acids. Treatment indicated: 19 received Ad26.COV2.S at low or high dose, single or two shots; about 5 received placebo; per-sample allocation not given. Sampling was done on day 63 after the first vaccine or placebo injection. As its vector, the vaccine had Ad26, which expressed Wuhan-strain SARS-CoV-2 spike. Libraries were prepared by immunoSEQ multiplex PCR; TCRdb keeps only in-frame clonotypes and omits some of them. The sample carries over 450,000 clones, around 89% recorded once.

The source is a person aged 18-60 years who received the Ad26.COV2.S COVID-19 vaccine or a placebo. The V and J genes are TRBV5-4 and TRBJ1-6; 7 nucleotides align to TRBD1. Here the sequenced sample was peripheral blood, taken in a trial of Ad26.COV2.S vaccine versus placebo. CDR3 sequence reads: CASSLGRTGRWGSYNSPLHF. In DNA form, the CDR3 reads TGTGCCAGCAGCTTGGGACGGACAGGCCGCTGGGGGTCCTATAATTCACCCCTCCACTTT. Full variable domain (remainder filled in from reference TRBV5-4 and TRBJ1-6): ETGVTQSPTHLIKTRGQQVTLRCSSQSGHNTVSWYQQALGQGPQFIFQYYREEENGRGNFPPRFSGLQFPNYSSELNVNALELDDSALYLCASSLGRTGRWGSYNSPLHFGNGTRLTVT.